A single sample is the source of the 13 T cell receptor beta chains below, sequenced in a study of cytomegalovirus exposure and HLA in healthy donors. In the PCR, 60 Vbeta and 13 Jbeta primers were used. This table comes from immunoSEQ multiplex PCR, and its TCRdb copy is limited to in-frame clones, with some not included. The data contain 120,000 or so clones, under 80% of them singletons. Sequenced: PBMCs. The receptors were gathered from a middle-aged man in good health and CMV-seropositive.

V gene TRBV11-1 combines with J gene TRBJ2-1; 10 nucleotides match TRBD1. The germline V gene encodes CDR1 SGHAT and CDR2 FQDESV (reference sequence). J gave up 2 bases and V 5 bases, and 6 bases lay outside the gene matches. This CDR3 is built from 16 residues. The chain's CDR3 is CASSPPGTGAYNEQFF. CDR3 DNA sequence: TGTGCCAGCAGCCCCCCCGGGACAGGGGCCTACAATGAGCAGTTCTTC.

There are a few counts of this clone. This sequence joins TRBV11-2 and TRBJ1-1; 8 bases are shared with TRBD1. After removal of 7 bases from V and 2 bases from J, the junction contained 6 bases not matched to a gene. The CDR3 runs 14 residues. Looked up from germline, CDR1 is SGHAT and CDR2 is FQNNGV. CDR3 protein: CASNLAGGNTEAFF. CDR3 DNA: TGTGCCAGCAACCTTGCAGGGGGCAACACTGAAGCTTTCTTT. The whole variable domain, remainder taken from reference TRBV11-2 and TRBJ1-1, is EAGVAQSPRYKIIEKRQSVAFWCNPISGHATLYWYQQILGQGPKLLIQFQNNGVVDDSQLPKDRFSAERLKGVDSTLKIQPAKLEDSAVYLCASNLAGGNTEAFFGQGTRLTVV.

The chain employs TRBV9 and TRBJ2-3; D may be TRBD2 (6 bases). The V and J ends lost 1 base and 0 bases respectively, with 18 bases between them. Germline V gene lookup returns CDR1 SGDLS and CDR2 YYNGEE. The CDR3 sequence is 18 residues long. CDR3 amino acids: CASSVTDGGTVSTDTQYF. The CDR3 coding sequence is TGTGCCAGCAGCGTAACCGATGGCGGGACGGTAAGCACAGATACGCAGTATTTT. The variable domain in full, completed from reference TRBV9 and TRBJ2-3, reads DSGVTQTPKHLITATGQRVTLRCSPRSGDLSVYWYQQSLDQGLQFLIQYYNGEERAKGNILERFSAQQFPDLHSELNLSSLELGDSALYFCASSVTDGGTVSTDTQYFGPGTRLTVL.

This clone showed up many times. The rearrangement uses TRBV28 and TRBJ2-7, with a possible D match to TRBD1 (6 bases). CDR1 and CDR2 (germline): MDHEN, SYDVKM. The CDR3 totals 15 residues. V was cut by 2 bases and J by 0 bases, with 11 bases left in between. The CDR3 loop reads CASSLIPDSSYEQYF. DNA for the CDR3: TGTGCCAGCAGTTTAATACCGGACAGCTCCTACGAGCAGTACTTC.

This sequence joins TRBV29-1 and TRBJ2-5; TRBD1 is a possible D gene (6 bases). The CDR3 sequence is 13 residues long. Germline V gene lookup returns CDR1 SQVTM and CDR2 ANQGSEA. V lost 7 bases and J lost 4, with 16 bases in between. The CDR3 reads CSAVSGTSETQYF. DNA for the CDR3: TGCAGCGCCGTCTCCGGGACATCAGAGACCCAGTACTTC.

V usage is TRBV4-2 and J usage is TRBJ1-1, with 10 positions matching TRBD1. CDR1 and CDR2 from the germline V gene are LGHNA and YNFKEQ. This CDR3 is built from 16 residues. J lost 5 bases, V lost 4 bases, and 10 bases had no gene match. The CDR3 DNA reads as TGTGCCAGCAGCCCCGGACAGGGGGGAGCGGATACTGAAGCTTTCTTT. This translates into CASSPGQGGADTEAFF.

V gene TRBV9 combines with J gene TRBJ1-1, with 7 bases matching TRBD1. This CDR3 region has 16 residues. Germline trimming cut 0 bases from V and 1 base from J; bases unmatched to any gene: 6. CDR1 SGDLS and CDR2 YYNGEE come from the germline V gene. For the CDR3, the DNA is TGTGCCAGCAGCGTAGCACCGGGACAGAAGAACACTGAAGCTTTCTTT. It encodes CASSVAPGQKNTEAFF.

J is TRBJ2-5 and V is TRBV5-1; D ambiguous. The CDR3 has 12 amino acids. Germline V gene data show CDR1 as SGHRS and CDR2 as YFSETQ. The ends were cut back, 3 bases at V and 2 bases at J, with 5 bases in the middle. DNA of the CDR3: TGCGCCAGCAGCTCAGCGCAAGAGACCCAGTACTTC. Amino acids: CASSSAQETQYF.

This CDR3 reads CASRDRTRAWDTQYF. The CDR3 DNA is TGTGCCAGCAGGGACCGGACTAGAGCGTGGGATACGCAGTATTTT. The rearrangement joins TRBV2 to TRBJ2-3, with TRBD2 matching over 7 bases. Per germline, CDR1 SNHLY and CDR2 FYNNEI. There are 15 residues in the CDR3. The ends lost 6 bases at V and 6 bases at J; junction bases unmatched: 12.

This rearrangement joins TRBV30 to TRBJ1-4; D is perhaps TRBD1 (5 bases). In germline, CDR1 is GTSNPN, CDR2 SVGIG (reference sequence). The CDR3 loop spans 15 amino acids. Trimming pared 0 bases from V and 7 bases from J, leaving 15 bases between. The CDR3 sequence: CAWSVRGVFSEKLFF. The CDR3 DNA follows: TGTGCCTGGAGTGTACGGGGGGTATTTAGTGAAAAACTGTTTTTT.

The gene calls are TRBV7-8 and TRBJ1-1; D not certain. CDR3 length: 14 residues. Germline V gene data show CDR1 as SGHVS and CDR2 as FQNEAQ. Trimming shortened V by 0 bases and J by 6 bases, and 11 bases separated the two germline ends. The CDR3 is CASSLAEGRSEAFF. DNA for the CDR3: TGTGCCAGCAGCTTAGCGGAGGGTCGCTCTGAAGCTTTCTTT.

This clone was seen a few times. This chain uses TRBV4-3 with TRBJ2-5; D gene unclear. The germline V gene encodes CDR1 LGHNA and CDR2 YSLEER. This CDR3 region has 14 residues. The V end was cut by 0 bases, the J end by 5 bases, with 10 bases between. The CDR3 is CASSQDTSRETQYF. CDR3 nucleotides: TGCGCCAGCAGCCAAGATACTTCACGGGAGACCCAGTACTTC.

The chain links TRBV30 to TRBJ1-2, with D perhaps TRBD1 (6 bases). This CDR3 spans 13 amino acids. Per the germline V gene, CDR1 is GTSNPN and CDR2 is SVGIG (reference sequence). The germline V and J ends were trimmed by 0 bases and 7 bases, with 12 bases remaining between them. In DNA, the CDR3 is TGTGCCTGGAGTGTAAGGGCAGGGGCTGGCTACACCTTC. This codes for CAWSVRAGAGYTF.